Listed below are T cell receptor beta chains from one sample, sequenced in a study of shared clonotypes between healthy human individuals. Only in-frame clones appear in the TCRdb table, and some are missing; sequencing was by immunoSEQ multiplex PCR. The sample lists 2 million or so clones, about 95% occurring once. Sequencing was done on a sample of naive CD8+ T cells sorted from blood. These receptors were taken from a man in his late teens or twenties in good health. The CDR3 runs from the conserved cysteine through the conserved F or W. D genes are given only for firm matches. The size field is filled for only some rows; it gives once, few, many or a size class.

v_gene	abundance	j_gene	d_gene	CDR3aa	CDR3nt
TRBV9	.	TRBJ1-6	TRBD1	CASSAETGPFYNSPLHF	TGTGCCAGCAGCGCGGAGACAGGGCCCTTCTATAATTCACCCCTCCACTTT
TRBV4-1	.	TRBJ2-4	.	CASSQSQGKNIQYF	TGCGCCAGCAGCCAGAGCCAGGGGAAAAACATTCAGTACTTC
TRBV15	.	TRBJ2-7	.	CATSRDWGAYEQYF	TGTGCCACCAGCAGAGACTGGGGAGCCTACGAGCAGTACTTC
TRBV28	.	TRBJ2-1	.	CASSFRSVRGGSYNEQFF	TGTGCCAGCAGTTTTAGGTCTGTTAGGGGGGGCTCCTACAATGAGCAGTTCTTC
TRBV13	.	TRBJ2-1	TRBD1	CASSRTGVNEQFF	TGTGCCAGCAGCCGGACAGGGGTGAATGAGCAGTTCTTC
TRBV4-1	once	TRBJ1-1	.	CASSFEPKGGTAEAFF	TGCGCCAGCAGTTTCGAACCAAAGGGGGGCACCGCTGAAGCTTTCTTT
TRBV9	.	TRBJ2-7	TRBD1	CASSSSDRGHEQYF	TGTGCCAGCAGCTCCTCGGACAGGGGCCACGAGCAGTACTTC
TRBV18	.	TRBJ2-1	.	CASSPPNNEQFF	TGTGCCAGCTCACCACCTAACAATGAGCAGTTCTTC
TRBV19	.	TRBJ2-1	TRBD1	CASSPGGGYNEQFF	TGTGCCAGTAGCCCAGGGGGCGGTTACAATGAGCAGTTCTTC
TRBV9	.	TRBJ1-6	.	CASSVQGWDSPLHF	TGTGCCAGCAGCGTGCAGGGGTGGGATTCACCCCTCCACTTT
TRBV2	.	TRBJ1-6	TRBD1	CASSERGPRGGTYNSPLHF	TGTGCCAGCAGTGAGAGGGGGCCCAGGGGGGGAACCTATAATTCACCCCTCCACTTT
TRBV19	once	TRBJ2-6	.	CASSMRDPVSGANVLTF	TGTGCCAGTAGTATGCGAGATCCTGTCTCTGGGGCCAACGTCCTGACTTTC
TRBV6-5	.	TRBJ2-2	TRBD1	CASSLTGDTGELFF	TGTGCCAGCAGTTTGACAGGGGACACCGGGGAGCTGTTTTTT
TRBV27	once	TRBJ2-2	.	CASSFSSPGELFF	TGTGCCAGCAGTTTCTCTAGTCCCGGGGAGCTGTTTTTT
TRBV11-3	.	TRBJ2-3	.	CASSQGRQYSTDTQYF	TGTGCCAGCAGCCAAGGACGGCAATATAGCACAGATACGCAGTATTTT
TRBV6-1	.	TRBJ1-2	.	CASSEFDAPPLHNYGYTF	TGTGCCAGCAGTGAATTTGACGCACCACCCTTACATAACTATGGCTACACCTTC
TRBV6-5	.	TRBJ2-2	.	CAITGELFF	TGTGCCATCACCGGGGAGCTGTTTTTT
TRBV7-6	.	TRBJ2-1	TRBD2	CASSSTSGGYNEQFF	TGTGCCAGCAGTTCGACTAGCGGGGGGTACAATGAGCAGTTCTTC
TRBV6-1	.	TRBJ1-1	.	CASSESTLEAFF	TGTGCCAGCAGTGAATCGACACTTGAAGCTTTCTTT
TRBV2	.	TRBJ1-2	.	CASSEIEQANYGYTF	TGTGCCAGCAGTGAAATCGAACAGGCGAACTATGGCTACACCTTC
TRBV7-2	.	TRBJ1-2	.	CASSPLPQGTYGYTF	TGTGCCAGCAGCCCCCTACCACAGGGTACCTATGGCTACACCTTC
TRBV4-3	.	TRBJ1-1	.	CASSQDGEGDGTEAFF	TGCGCCAGCAGCCAAGATGGGGAAGGCGATGGCACTGAAGCTTTCTTT
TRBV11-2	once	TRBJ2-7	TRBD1	CASSPPRVQGIHEQYF	TGTGCCAGCAGCCCCCCTAGGGTACAGGGGATCCACGAGCAGTACTTC
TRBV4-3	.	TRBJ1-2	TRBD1	CASSQGDSPYGYTF	TGCGCCAGCAGCCAAGGGGACAGTCCCTATGGCTACACCTTC
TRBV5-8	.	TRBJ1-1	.	CASSLGFGDEAFF	TGTGCCAGCAGCTTGGGATTCGGGGATGAAGCTTTCTTT
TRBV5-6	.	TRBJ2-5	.	CASSYGGGETQYF	TGTGCCAGCAGCTACGGGGGCGGGGAGACCCAGTACTTC
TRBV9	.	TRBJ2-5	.	CASSVGIYQETQYF	TGTGCCAGCAGCGTGGGGATTTACCAAGAGACCCAGTACTTC